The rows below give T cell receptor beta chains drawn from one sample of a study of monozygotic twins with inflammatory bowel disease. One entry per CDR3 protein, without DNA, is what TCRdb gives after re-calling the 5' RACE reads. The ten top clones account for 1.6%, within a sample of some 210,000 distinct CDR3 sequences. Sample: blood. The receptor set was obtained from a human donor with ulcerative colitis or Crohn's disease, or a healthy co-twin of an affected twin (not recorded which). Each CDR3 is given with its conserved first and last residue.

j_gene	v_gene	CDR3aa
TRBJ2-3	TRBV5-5	CASSFQGFTDTQYF
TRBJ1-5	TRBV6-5	CASSNQADQPQHF
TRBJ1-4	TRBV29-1	CSASLGQLNEKLFF
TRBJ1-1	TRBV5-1	CASSITPDRNTEAFF
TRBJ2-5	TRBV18	CASSPLFSAEETQYF
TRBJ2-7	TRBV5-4	CASSFKGDSYEQYF
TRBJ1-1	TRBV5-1	CASSAGQGGTEAFF
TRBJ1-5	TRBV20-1	CSARVRGQPQHF
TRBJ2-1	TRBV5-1	CASSWDLGGINEQFF
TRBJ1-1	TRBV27	CASSLGSEAFF
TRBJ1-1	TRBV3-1	CASSQEWYPMNTEAFF
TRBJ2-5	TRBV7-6	CASSLDGGGAIETQYF
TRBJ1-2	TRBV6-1	CASTDGANYGYTF
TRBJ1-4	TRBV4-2	CASSRGQGGTNEKLFF
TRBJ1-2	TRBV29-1	CSVHQGYGYTF
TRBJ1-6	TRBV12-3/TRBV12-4	CASRLGDSPLHF
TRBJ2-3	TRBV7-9	CACVVTDTQYF
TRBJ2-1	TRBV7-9	CASSSASTSGRYNEQFF
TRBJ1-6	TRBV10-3	CALRTETGSPLHF
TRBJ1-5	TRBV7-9	CASSRGTDNFGNQPQHF
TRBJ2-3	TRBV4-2	CASSQDVVGSGGTDTQYF
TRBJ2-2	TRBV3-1	CASSQATGRSGELFF
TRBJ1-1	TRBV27	CASSLSFSLDEAFF
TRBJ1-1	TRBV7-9	CASSFRQGENTEAFF
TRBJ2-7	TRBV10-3	CAISAGAGTIHEQYF
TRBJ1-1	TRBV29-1	CSVQIQGTEAFF
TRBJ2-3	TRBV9	CASSVAPGGSFTDTQYF
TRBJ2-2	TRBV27	CASSSTWTGELFF
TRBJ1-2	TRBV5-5	CASSLVRFGANYGYTF